The entry that follows covers one TCR beta chain sequence. The target antigen is unknown. The sample comes from a study of coeliac disease. Study details: Coeliac patients had newly diagnosed active disease, refractory type I disease, or gluten-free diet control. Notes on the study in general: Most TRB amino acid sequences occurred in only one sample. Lower clonality than controls marked TRB and TRG repertoires from active celiac intraepithelial and lamina propria samples. The authors judged this method unsuitable for unbiased gliadin-specific T cell detection.

TCRdb keeps only in-frame clones here, not all; method: immunoSEQ multiplex PCR. The sample shows some 4,300 clones, nearly 70% of them seen only once. With 2 bases removed from V and 2 bases from J, the gap between germline ends came to 7 bases. This CDR3 region has 14 residues. Germline loops: CDR1 MNHNS, CDR2 SASEGT. One frozen approximately 500,000-cell aliquot per fraction was sequenced. The origin of this receptor is a woman aged 18 to 35 with active celiac disease. V usage is TRBV6-1 and J usage is TRBJ1-5; D is uncertain. The sequencing input was intraepithelial lymphocytes from the gut. Here the CDR3 reads CASSELRGNQPQHF. In DNA form, the CDR3 reads TGTGCCAGCAGTGAATTGCGGGGCAATCAGCCCCAGCATTTT.